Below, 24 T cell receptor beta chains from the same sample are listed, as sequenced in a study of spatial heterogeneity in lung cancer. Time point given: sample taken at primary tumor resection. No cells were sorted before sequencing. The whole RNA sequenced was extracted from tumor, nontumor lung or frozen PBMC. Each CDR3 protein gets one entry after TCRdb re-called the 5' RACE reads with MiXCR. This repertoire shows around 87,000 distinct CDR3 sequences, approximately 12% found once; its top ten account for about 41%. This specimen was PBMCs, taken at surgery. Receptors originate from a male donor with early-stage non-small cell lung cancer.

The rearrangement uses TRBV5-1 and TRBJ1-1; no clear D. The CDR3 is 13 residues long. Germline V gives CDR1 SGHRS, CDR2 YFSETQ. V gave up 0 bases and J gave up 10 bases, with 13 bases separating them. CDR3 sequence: CASSLEAERGAFF. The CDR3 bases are TGCGCCAGCAGCTTGGAGGCAGAGAGAGGAGCTTTCTTT. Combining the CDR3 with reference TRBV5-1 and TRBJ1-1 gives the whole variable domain KAGVTQTPRYLIKTRGQQVTLSCSPISGHRSVSWYQQTPGQGLQFLFEYFSETQRNKGNFPGRFSGRQFSNSRSEMNVSTLELGDSALYLCASSLEAERGAFFGQGTRLTVV.

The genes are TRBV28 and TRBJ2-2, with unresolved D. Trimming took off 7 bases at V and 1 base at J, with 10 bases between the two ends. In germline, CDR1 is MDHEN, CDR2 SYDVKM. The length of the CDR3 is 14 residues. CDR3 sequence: CASNTRMNTGELFF. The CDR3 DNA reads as TGTGCCAGCAATACCCGGATGAACACCGGGGAGCTGTTTTTT.

The DNA of the CDR3 is TGTGCCAGCAGCTTTACGGGGGGACAAGAGACCCAGTACTTC. It is translated as CASSFTGGQETQYF. V and J are TRBV7-6 and TRBJ2-5, with TRBD2 matching over 7 bases. The germline gives CDR1 SGHVS, CDR2 FNYEAQ. The CDR3 consists of 14 residues. Unmatched junction bases numbered 3, after V lost 3 bases and J lost 2 bases.

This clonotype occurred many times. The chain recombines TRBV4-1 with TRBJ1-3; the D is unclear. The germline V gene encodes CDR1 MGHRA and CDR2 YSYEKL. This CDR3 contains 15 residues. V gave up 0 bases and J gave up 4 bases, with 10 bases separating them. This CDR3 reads CASSQDSTVGNTIYF. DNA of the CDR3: TGCGCCAGCAGCCAAGATTCCACAGTAGGAAACACCATATATTTT.

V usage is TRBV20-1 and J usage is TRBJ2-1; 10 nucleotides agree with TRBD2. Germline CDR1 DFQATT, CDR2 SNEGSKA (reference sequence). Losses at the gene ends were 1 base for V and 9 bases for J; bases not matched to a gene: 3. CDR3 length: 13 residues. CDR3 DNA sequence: TGCAGTGCTAGAGTAACTAGCGGGATTGAGCAGTTCTTC. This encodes CSARVTSGIEQFF.

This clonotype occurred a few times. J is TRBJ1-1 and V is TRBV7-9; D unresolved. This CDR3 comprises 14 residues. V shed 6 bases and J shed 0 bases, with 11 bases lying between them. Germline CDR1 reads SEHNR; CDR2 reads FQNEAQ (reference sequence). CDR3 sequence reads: CASSLMGMNTEAFF. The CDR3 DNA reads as TGTGCCAGCAGTCTAATGGGCATGAACACTGAAGCTTTCTTT.

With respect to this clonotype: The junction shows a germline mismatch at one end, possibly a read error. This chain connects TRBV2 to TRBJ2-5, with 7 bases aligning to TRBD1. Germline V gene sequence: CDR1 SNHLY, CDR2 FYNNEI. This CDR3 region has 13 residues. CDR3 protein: CATTQGTQGTQYF. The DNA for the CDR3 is TGTGCCACCACACAGGGGACCCAAGGGACCCAGTACTTC.

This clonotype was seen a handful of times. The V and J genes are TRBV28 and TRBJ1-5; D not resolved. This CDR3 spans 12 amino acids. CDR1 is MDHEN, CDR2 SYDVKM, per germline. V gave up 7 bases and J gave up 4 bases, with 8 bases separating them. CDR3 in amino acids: CASMEGNQPQHF. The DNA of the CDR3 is TGTGCCAGCATGGAAGGGAATCAGCCCCAGCATTTT.

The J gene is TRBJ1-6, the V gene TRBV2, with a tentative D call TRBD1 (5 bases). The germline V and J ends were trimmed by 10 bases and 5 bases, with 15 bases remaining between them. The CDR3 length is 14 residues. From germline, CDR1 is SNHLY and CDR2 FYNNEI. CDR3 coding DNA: TGTGCCACCCAGGGAAACATCGATAATTCACCCCTCCACTTT. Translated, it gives CATQGNIDNSPLHF. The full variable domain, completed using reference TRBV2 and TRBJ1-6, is EPEVTQTPSHQVTQMGQEVILRCVPISNHLYFYWYRQILGQKVEFLVSFYNNEISEKSEIFDDQFSVERPDGSNFTLKIRSTKLEDSAMYFCATQGNIDNSPLHFGNGTRLTVT.

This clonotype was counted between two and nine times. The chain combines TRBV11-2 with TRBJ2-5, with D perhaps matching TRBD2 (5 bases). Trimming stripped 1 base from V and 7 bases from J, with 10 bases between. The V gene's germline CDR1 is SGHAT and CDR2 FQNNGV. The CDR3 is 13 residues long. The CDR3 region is CASSLARDGTQYF. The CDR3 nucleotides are TGTGCCAGCAGCTTAGCGAGGGATGGGACCCAGTACTTC.

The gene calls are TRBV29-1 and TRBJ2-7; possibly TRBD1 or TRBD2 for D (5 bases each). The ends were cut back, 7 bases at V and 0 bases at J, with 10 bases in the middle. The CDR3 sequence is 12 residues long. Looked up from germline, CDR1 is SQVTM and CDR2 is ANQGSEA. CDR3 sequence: CSGGTSSYEQYF. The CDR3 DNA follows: TGCAGCGGAGGGACCAGCTCCTACGAGCAGTACTTC.

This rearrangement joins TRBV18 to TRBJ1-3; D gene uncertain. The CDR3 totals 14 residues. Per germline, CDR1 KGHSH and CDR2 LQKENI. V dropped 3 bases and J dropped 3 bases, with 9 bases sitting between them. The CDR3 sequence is CASSPRPGGNTIYF. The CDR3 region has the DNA TGTGCCAGCTCACCTCGCCCAGGTGGAAACACCATATATTTT.

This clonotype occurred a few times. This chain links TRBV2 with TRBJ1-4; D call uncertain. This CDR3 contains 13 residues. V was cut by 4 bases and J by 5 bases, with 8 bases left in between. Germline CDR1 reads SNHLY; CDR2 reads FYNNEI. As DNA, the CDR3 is TGTGCCAGCAGTGTTAGAGGGAATGAAAAACTGTTTTTT. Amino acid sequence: CASSVRGNEKLFF.

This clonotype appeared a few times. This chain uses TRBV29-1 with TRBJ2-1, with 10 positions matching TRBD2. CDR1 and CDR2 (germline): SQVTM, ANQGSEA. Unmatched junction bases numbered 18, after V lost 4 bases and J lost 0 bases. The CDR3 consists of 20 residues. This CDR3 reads CSVVILAGLATTYSYNEQFF. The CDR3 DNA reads TGCAGCGTTGTTATTTTAGCGGGACTAGCGACAACTTACTCCTACAATGAGCAGTTCTTC.

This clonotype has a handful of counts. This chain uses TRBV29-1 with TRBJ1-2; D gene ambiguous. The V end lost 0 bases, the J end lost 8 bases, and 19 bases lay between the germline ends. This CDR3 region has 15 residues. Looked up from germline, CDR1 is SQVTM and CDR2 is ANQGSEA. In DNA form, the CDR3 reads TGCAGCGTTGAAGATCGTTACAGTGGAGGGAACGGCTACACCTTC. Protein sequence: CSVEDRYSGGNGYTF. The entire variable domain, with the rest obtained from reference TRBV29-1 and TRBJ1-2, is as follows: SAVISQKPSRDICQRGTSLTIQCQVDSQVTMMFWYRQQPGQSLTLIATANQGSEATYESGFVIDKFPISRPNLTFSTLTVSNMSPEDSSIYLCSVEDRYSGGNGYTFGSGTRLTVV.

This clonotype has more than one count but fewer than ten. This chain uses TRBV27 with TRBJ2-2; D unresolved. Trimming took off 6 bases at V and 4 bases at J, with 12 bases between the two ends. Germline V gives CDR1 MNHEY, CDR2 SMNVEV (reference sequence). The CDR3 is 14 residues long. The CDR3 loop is CASSPRSTTGELFF. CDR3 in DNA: TGTGCCAGCAGCCCTCGAAGCACCACCGGGGAGCTGTTTTTT.

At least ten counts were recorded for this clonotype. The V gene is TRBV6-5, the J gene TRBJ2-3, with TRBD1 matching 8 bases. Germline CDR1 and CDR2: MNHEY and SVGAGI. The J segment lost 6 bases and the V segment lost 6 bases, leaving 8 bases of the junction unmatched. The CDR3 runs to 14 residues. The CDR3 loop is CASSLGQGGDTQYF. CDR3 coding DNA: TGTGCCAGCAGCCTCGGACAGGGTGGGGATACGCAGTATTTT.

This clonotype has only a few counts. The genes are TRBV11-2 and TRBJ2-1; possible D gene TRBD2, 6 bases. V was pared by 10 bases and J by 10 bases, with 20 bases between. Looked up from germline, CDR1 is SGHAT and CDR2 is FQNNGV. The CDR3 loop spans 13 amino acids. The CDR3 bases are TGTGCCACCAACCCCTCCGGGGGAAACGAGCAGTTCTTC. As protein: CATNPSGGNEQFF.

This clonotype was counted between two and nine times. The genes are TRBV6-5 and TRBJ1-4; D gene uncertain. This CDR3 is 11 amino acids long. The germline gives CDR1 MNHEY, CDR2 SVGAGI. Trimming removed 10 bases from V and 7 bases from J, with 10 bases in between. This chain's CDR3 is CATYQGEKLFF. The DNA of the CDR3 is TGTGCCACTTACCAAGGTGAAAAACTGTTTTTT.

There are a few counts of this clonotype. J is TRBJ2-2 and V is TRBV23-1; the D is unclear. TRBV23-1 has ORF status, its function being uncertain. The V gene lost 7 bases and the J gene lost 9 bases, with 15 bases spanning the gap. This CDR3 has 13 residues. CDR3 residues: CASTQVTLRELFF. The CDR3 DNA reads TGCGCCAGCACCCAAGTAACCTTAAGGGAGCTGTTTTTT.

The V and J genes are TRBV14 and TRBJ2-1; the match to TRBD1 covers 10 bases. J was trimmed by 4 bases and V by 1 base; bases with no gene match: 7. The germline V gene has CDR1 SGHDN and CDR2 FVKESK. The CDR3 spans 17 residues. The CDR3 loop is CASSQVRRDRGYNEQFF. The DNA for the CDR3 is TGTGCCAGCAGCCAAGTTCGCCGGGACAGGGGATACAATGAGCAGTTCTTC.

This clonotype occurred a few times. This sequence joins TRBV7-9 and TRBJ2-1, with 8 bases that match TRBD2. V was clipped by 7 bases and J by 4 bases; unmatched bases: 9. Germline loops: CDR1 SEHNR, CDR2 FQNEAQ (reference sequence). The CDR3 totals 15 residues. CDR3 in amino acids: CASMRAGVVYNEQFF. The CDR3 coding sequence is TGTGCCAGCATGCGAGCGGGGGTCGTGTACAATGAGCAGTTCTTC.

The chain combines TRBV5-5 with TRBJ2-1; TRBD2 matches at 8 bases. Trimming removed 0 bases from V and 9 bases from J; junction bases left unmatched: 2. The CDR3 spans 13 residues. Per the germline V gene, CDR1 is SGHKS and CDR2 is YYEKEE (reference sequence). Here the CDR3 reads CASSLDGRGEQFF. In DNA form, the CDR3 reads TGTGCCAGCAGCTTGGACGGGAGGGGTGAGCAGTTCTTC. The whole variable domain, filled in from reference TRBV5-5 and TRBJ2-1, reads DAGVTQSPTHLIKTRGQQVTLRCSPISGHKSVSWYQQVLGQGPQFIFQYYEKEERGRGNFPDRFSARQFPNYSSELNVNALLLGDSALYLCASSLDGRGEQFFGPGTRLTVL.

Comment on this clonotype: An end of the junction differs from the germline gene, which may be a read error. The CDR3 nucleotides are TGTGCCAGCTCACCCGGACAGGGGGCCGCTATTCCGACCGATTTC. Translated, it gives CASSPGQGAAIPTDF. The rearrangement joins TRBV18 to TRBJ2-7; TRBD1 aligns across 11 bases. This CDR3 contains 15 residues. From germline, CDR1 is KGHSH and CDR2 LQKENI. The full variable domain, its missing parts supplied by reference TRBV18 and TRBJ2-7, is NAGVMQNPRHLVRRRGQEARLRCSPMKGHSHVYWYRQLPEEGLKFMVYLQKENIIDESGMPKERFSAEFPKEGPSILRIQQVVRGDSAAYFCASSPGQGAAIPTDFGPGTRLTVT.